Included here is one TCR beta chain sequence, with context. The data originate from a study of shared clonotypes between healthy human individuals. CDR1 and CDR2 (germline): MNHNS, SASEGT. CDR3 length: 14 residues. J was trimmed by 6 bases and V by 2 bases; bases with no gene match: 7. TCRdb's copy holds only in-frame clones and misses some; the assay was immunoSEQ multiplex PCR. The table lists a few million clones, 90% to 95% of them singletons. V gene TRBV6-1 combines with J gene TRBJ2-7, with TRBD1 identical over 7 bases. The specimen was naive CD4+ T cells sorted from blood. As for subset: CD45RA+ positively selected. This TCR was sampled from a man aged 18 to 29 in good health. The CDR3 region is CASSERYRGPEQYF. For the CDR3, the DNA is TGTGCCAGCAGTGAACGGTACAGGGGTCCCGAGCAGTACTTC.